The table lists the clone carrying this TCR beta chain with many counts. Its antigen is unknown. This sample was included in a study of early T cells in non-severe SARS-CoV-2 infection. Study background: Investigators sequenced bulk RNA drawn from unsorted whole blood, and chains remained unpaired. Whole-study findings and limits: The matching step, a VDJdb search, favored anti-spike CD8 responses and missed private and CD4 specificities.

The library protocol tagged individual cDNA molecules with unique molecular identifiers. A single record per CDR3 protein comes from TCRdb applying MiXCR to the 5' RACE reads. The sample yields roughly 52,000 distinct CDR3 sequences, 6.6% seen once. This specimen was whole blood, taken at baseline. The TCR comes from an adult who was a healthcare worker with PCR-confirmed SARS-CoV-2 infection or an uninfected control (not recorded which).

The DNA of the CDR3 is TGCAGTGCTAGAGCCCTCCACACAGATACGCAGTATTTT. Residues: CSARALHTDTQYF. V usage is TRBV20-1 and J usage is TRBJ2-3; no clear D. This CDR3 contains 13 residues. The ends were cut back, 1 base at V and 2 bases at J, with 7 bases in the middle. Germline CDR1 is DFQATT and CDR2 is SNEGSKA (reference sequence).